What follows are 20 T cell receptor beta chains derived from one specimen sequenced in a study of T cell repertoires in cytomegalovirus infection. TCRdb reanalysed the reads using MiXCR and keeps one entry per CDR3 protein. The top ten clones hold about 9.4% of a sample with around 440,000 distinct CDR3 sequences, roughly 12% of them seen once. Sequenced sample: PBMCs. All receptors come from a human donor in good health (CMV status not recorded). Some clones in this sample may be carry-over from other donors' samples.

The table lists this clonotype with many counts. The chain joins TRBV7-2 to TRBJ1-2; a weak D match, TRBD1 (6 bases). The CDR3 spans 14 residues. Trimming stripped 5 bases from V and 6 bases from J, with 16 bases between. Germline CDR1 SGHTA, CDR2 FQGNSA. The CDR3 nucleotides are TGTGCCAGCAGCCTCCCGGGTGGGGGCGATGGCTACACCTTC. As protein: CASSLPGGGDGYTF. Combining the CDR3 with reference TRBV7-2 and TRBJ1-2 gives the whole variable domain GAGVSQSPSNKVTEKGKDVELRCDPISGHTALYWYRQSLGQGLEFLIYFQGNSAPDKSGLPSDRFSAERTGGSVSTLTIQRTQQEDSAVYLCASSLPGGGDGYTFGSGTRLTVV.

The chain joins TRBV12-5 to TRBJ1-1, with TRBD1 as a possible D gene (5 bases). V was clipped by 1 base and J by 10 bases, with 16 bases between them. Germline V lookup: CDR1 LGHNT, CDR2 FRNRAP. This CDR3 has 14 amino acids. CDR3 amino acids: CASGLGRAGAGAFF. CDR3 DNA: TGTGCTAGTGGTTTGGGAAGGGCCGGGGCAGGAGCTTTCTTT.

This clonotype was seen a handful of times. This chain connects TRBV11-2 to TRBJ1-1; TRBD1 is a possible D gene (6 bases). The CDR3 runs to 14 residues. Germline V gives CDR1 SGHAT, CDR2 FQNNGV. V lost 0 bases and J lost 10, with 15 bases in between. CDR3 in amino acids: CASSLDGGGARAFF. CDR3 sequence (DNA): TGTGCCAGCAGCTTAGATGGGGGGGGGGCGCGAGCTTTCTTT.

The sample holds a few counts of this clonotype. The genes are TRBV7-9 and TRBJ2-3, with D possibly TRBD1 on 6 matching bases. The CDR3 covers 14 residues. The V and J ends lost 2 bases and 6 bases respectively, with 12 bases between them. CDR1 is SEHNR and CDR2 is FQNEAQ in the germline V gene (reference sequence). The CDR3 DNA sequence: TGTGCCAGCAGCTTATCTTTCAGGGGTGATACGCAGTATTTT. Amino acids: CASSLSFRGDTQYF. Based on the CDR3 plus reference TRBV7-9 and TRBJ2-3, the full variable domain is DTGVSQNPRHKITKRGQNVTFRCDPISEHNRLYWYRQTLGQGPEFLTYFQNEAQLEKSRLLSDRFSAERPKGSFSTLEIQRTEQGDSAMYLCASSLSFRGDTQYFGPGTRLTVL.

This clonotype showed up many times. V is TRBV12-3 or TRBV12-4 and J is TRBJ2-3; 7 bases line up with TRBD1. The CDR3 runs to 15 residues. Trimming removed 5 bases from V and 8 bases from J; junction bases left unmatched: 13. The CDR3 DNA is TGTGCCAGCAGTAAGACAGGGAATCCCCTCGGTACGCAGTATTTT. Translation gives CASSKTGNPLGTQYF.

As for this clonotype: With a much larger clone just one base away, this may be a read error. The V call is TRBV10-3, the J call TRBJ2-3, with unresolved D. Germline V gene data show CDR1 as ENHRY and CDR2 as SYGVKD. This CDR3 comprises 13 residues. The DNA of the CDR3 is TGTGCCATCAGTGAATCGTCGGCAGATATGCAGTATTTT. The encoded protein is CAISESSADMQYF.

The rearrangement links TRBV20-1 to TRBJ1-6; TRBD1 agrees at 12 bases. CDR3 length equals 19 residues. V gave up 1 base and J gave up 13 bases; unmatched junction bases: 20. Germline V gene data show CDR1 as DFQATT and CDR2 as SNEGSKA (reference sequence). CDR3 nucleotides: TGCAGTGCTAGAGTTCCTTCGGGACAGGGGGCGAGAAATGAGAGGCCCCTCCACTTT. Translating gives CSARVPSGQGARNERPLHF.

The chain employs TRBV13 and TRBJ2-4; TRBD2 aligns across 10 bases. V was pared by 5 bases and J by 8 bases, with 9 bases of the junction left unmatched. This CDR3 is 15 amino acids long. Germline assignment: CDR1 PRHDT and CDR2 FYEKMQ (reference sequence). CDR3 residues: CASSHTPSGSYIQYF. The CDR3 region has the DNA TGTGCCAGCAGCCACACCCCTAGCGGGAGTTACATTCAGTACTTC.

This clonotype was counted ten times or more. This chain joins TRBV27 and TRBJ2-1; 8 bases line up with TRBD2. V shed 3 bases and J 3 bases; nucleotides not matched to a gene: 7. Germline values: CDR1 MNHEY, CDR2 SMNVEV (reference sequence). The length of the CDR3 is 16 residues. CDR3 DNA sequence: TGTGCCAGCAGTTTCATTAGCGGGACTAACTACAATGAGCAGTTCTTC. It is translated as CASSFISGTNYNEQFF.

A word on this clonotype: This clone may be a read error of a much larger clone one base away. This sequence joins TRBV20-1 and TRBJ2-2; D could derive from TRBD1 or TRBD2 (5 bases each). This CDR3 is built from 13 residues. The germline V gene has CDR1 DFQATT and CDR2 SNEGSKA (reference sequence). The CDR3 sequence: CRARAGDPGELFF. The DNA for the CDR3 is TGCAGAGCTAGAGCTGGGGACCCCGGGGAGCTGTTTTTT.

This clonotype was seen many times. J is TRBJ1-1 and V is TRBV7-9; 7 nucleotides match TRBD1. V lost 8 bases to trimming and J lost 2 bases; unmatched junction nucleotides: 2. CDR3 size: 12 residues. CDR1 and CDR2 (germline): SEHNR, FQNEAQ (reference sequence). The DNA of the CDR3 is TGTGCCAGCCCAGGGGGAAACACTGAAGCTTTCTTT. Protein product: CASPGGNTEAFF. The full variable domain, rest sourced from reference TRBV7-9 and TRBJ1-1, is DTGVSQNPRHKITKRGQNVTFRCDPISEHNRLYWYRQTLGQGPEFLTYFQNEAQLEKSRLLSDRFSAERPKGSFSTLEIQRTEQGDSAMYLCASPGGNTEAFFGQGTRLTVV.

This clonotype was detected ten times or more. The rearrangement joins TRBV7-9 to TRBJ2-1; D uncertain. The CDR3 extends over 15 amino acids. Germline V gene lookup returns CDR1 SEHNR and CDR2 FQNEAQ (reference sequence). The V and J ends lost 4 bases and 8 bases respectively, with 18 bases between them. The CDR3 nucleotides read TGTGCCAGCAGCTCGTCCCTCTTAGCCTTAGATGAGCAGTTCTTC. Amino acids: CASSSSLLALDEQFF.

J is TRBJ2-1 and V is TRBV5-4; the match to TRBD2 covers 11 bases. CDR3 length: 18 amino acids. The germline V gene encodes CDR1 SGHNT and CDR2 YYREEE (reference sequence). Trimming took 4 bases from V and 0 from J; bases not matched to a gene: 9. Here the CDR3 DNA reads TGTGCCAGCAGCCTGACTAGCGGGGAGGGACTCTCCTACAATGAGCAGTTCTTC. Translated, it gives CASSLTSGEGLSYNEQFF.

There are many counts of this clonotype. The chain recombines TRBV15 with TRBJ1-1; TRBD1 matches 8 bases. There are 17 residues in the CDR3. The ends lost 3 bases at V and 6 bases at J; junction bases unmatched: 15. Germline V CDR1 and CDR2: LNHNV, YYDKDF (reference sequence). The CDR3, as DNA: TGTGCCACCAGCAGGCAGGGGGCTGCACCCACCCAGGCTGAAGCTTTCTTT. Translation: CATSRQGAAPTQAEAFF.

The gene calls are TRBV4-2 and TRBJ1-1, with 7 bases identical to TRBD1. Per the germline V gene, CDR1 is LGHNA and CDR2 is YNFKEQ. The trim removed 1 base at V and 1 base at J, leaving 6 bases unmatched. CDR3 length: 16 residues. The CDR3 loop reads CASSQAFRGGNTEAFF. The DNA of the CDR3 is TGTGCCAGCAGCCAAGCCTTCAGGGGGGGGAACACTGAAGCTTTCTTT.

This clonotype has ten or more counts. V gene TRBV12-3 or TRBV12-4 combines with J gene TRBJ2-7; the D gene is possibly TRBD1 (7 bases). The germline V and J ends were trimmed by 6 bases and 6 bases, with 15 bases remaining between them. The length of the CDR3 is 13 residues. DNA for the CDR3: TGTGCCAGCAGCCAAGGAGGGGGCCGCGAGCAGTACTTC. Translating it yields CASSQGGGREQYF.

In this sample, this clonotype turned up many times. The CDR3 reads CASSFPAGAKNEQFF. In DNA form, the CDR3 reads TGTGCCAGCAGCTTTCCAGCGGGAGCTAAAAATGAGCAGTTCTTC. The chain employs TRBV7-2 and TRBJ2-1; 8 nucleotides align to TRBD2. Germline CDR1 SGHTA, CDR2 FQGNSA. V lost 3 bases, J lost 7 bases, and 8 bases stayed unmatched. The CDR3 length is 15 residues.

Details on this clonotype: A read error is possible here, since a much larger clone lies one base away. The genes are TRBV7-4 and TRBJ2-3; 7 nucleotides align to TRBD1. Trimming cost V 4 bases and J 7 bases; bases outside gene matches: 5. The CDR3 spans 13 residues. CDR1 and CDR2 (germline): SGHVT, SQSDAQ. CDR3 loop: CASSSTGEHTQYF. The CDR3 coding sequence is TGTGCCAGCAGCTCCACAGGGGAGCATACGCAGTATTTT.

This chain links TRBV5-5 with TRBJ1-6; D is unresolved. Germline lookup yields CDR1 SGHKS and CDR2 YYEKEE (reference sequence). The CDR3 sequence is 18 residues long. Trimming took off 0 bases at V and 0 bases at J, with 13 bases between the two ends. Here the CDR3 reads CASSLEGIPSSYNSPLHF. In DNA form, the CDR3 reads TGTGCCAGCAGCTTGGAAGGGATTCCTAGCTCCTATAATTCACCCCTCCACTTT.

This clonotype showed up many times. The V call is TRBV6-1, the J call TRBJ2-7; D is ambiguous. The CDR3 has 13 amino acids. The V gene's germline CDR1 is MNHNS and CDR2 SASEGT. V was shortened by 6 bases and J by 1 base, with 10 bases between the two germline ends. CDR3 sequence: CASSVERSYEQYF. The CDR3 DNA reads as TGTGCCAGCAGCGTGGAGAGGTCCTACGAGCAGTACTTC.